Shown below are 11 T cell receptor beta chains from a single sample sequenced in a study of T cell clusters in autoimmune cytopenias (dated by TCRdb to 2018 to 2020). Sequenced using an Illumina MiSeq. TRB rearrangements were amplified by multiplex PCR following a touch-down protocol, with the TRB-A and TRB-B primer pools mixed in one tube. TCRdb reprocessed the sequencing reads and holds a single record per CDR3 protein sequence, with no DNA. The sample table gives about 660 distinct CDR3 sequences. 20% to 25% of the sample goes to the ten largest clones. TRB amplification used around 250 ng of peripheral blood genomic DNA, tens of thousands of genome equivalents, per sample. These sequences were also reported in another study, on T cell repertoires in aging, cancer and after chemotherapy.

What was sequenced was peripheral blood. Every receptor here comes from a human donor in good health.

This clonotype is large by frequency. This chain connects TRBV18 to TRBJ2-1; absent DNA, TCRdb's TRBD2 call cannot be checked. CDR1 and CDR2 from the germline V gene are KGHSH and LQKENI. The CDR3 sequence is 15 residues long. The CDR3 sequence: CASSPWRTPRNEQFF.

In terms of frequency, this clonotype is medium-sized. The chain is built from TRBV7-6 and TRBJ2-7; TCRdb calls TRBD2, which cannot be checked without DNA. The germline V gene encodes CDR1 SGHVS and CDR2 FNYEAQ. The CDR3 spans 13 residues. The CDR3 here is CASSSGLADEQYF.

Its frequency marks this clonotype as medium-sized. The CDR3 is CASRQLGSEKLFF. The gene calls are TRBV5-4 and TRBJ1-4. This CDR3 contains 13 residues. Germline V gene sequence: CDR1 SGHNT, CDR2 YYREEE (reference sequence).

This clonotype is classed as large by frequency. The gene calls are TRBV30 and TRBJ2-7; checking the TCRdb D call of TRBD2 is not possible without DNA. Germline loops: CDR1 GTSNPN, CDR2 SVGIG (reference sequence). This CDR3 is 15 amino acids long. This CDR3 reads CAWSVEGKGLYEQYF. The full variable domain, completed using reference TRBV30 and TRBJ2-7, is SQTIHQWPATLVQPVGSPLSLECTVEGTSNPNLYWYRQAAGRGLQLLFYSVGIGQISSEVPQNLSASRPQDRQFILSSKKLLLSDSGFYLCAWSVEGKGLYEQYFGPGTRLTVT.

This clonotype shows up as medium-sized (0.01 to 0.1%) by frequency. The genes are TRBV6-2 or TRBV6-3 and TRBJ2-1; TCRdb's D call, TRBD1, is unchecked because there is no DNA. Per germline, CDR1 MNHEY and CDR2 SVGEGT. The CDR3 is 18 residues long. CDR3 region: CASGDWIRQGSSYNEQFF.

In terms of frequency, this clonotype is medium-sized. The chain combines TRBV7-2 with TRBJ2-7; TCRdb reports TRBD1, a call that lacks DNA to check it against. This CDR3 has 15 amino acids. The germline CDR1 and CDR2 sequences are SGHTA and FQGNSA. This CDR3 reads CASSSGGAGSYEQYF.

This clonotype ranks as large in terms of frequency. The V call is TRBV19, the J call TRBJ2-5; there is no DNA to check the TCRdb D call of TRBD1. Germline values: CDR1 LNHDA, CDR2 SQIVND (reference sequence). This CDR3 is 15 amino acids long. This chain's CDR3 is CASSRGQSTRGTQYF. The full variable domain, in which reference TRBV19 and TRBJ2-5 provide the parts outside the CDR3, is DGGITQSPKYLFRKEGQNVTLSCEQNLNHDAMYWYRQDPGQGLRLIYYSQIVNDFQKGDIAEGYSVSREKKESFPLTVTSAQKNPTAFYLCASSRGQSTRGTQYFGPGTRLLVL.

This clonotype is called large based on its frequency. The V call is TRBV6-5, the J call TRBJ1-1; TCRdb picks TRBD1, but there is no DNA to check that call. The CDR3 is 13 residues long. Per germline, CDR1 MNHEY and CDR2 SVGAGI. The CDR3: CASSYGQGAEAFF.

The V call is TRBV20-1, the J call TRBJ2-4; TCRdb selects TRBD2, and the lack of DNA leaves this call unchecked. CDR1 and CDR2 from the germline V gene are DFQATT and SNEGSKA (reference sequence). The CDR3 is made up of 19 amino acids. This chain's CDR3 is CSARAYLAGGFQAKNIQYF.

The genes are TRBV7-3 and TRBJ2-2; TCRdb designates TRBD1, a call that cannot be tested without DNA. This CDR3 spans 15 amino acids. The germline V gene has CDR1 SGHTA and CDR2 FQGTGA. The CDR3 sequence: CASRLSGGNTGELFF.

This clonotype is identified as medium-sized from frequency. This sequence joins TRBV7-2 and TRBJ2-7; the D gene TCRdb calls, TRBD2, cannot be checked with no DNA. CDR1 and CDR2 from the germline V gene are SGHTA and FQGNSA. CDR3 length: 15 residues. CDR3 loop: CASSYGLAATYEQYF.